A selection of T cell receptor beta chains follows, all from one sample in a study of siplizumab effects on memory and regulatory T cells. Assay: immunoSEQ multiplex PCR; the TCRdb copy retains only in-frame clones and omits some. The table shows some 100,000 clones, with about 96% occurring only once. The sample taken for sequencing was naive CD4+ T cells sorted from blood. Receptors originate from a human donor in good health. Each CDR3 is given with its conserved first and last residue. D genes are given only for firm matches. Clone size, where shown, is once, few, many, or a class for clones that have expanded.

CDR3 protein: CAGGEGVNTEAFF
CDR3 DNA: TGTGCTGGGGGGGAGGGTGTGAACACTGAAGCTTTCTTT
D gene: NA
V gene: TRBV12-5
J gene: TRBJ1-1
clone size: NA

CDR3 protein: CASSIGGEPPYEQYF
CDR3 DNA: TGTGCCAGTAGTATAGGGGGTGAACCCCCTTACGAACAGTACTTC
D gene: NA
V gene: TRBV19
J gene: TRBJ2-7
clone size: NA

CDR3 protein: CASSPGLAGGGEETQYF
CDR3 DNA: TGTGCCAGCAGCCCGGGACTAGCGGGGGGAGGCGAGGAGACCCAGTACTTC
D gene: TRBD2
V gene: TRBV14
J gene: TRBJ2-5
clone size: NA

CDR3 protein: CASSFFGGNSGNTIYF
CDR3 DNA: TGCGCCAGCAGCTTCTTCGGGGGGAACTCTGGAAACACCATATATTTT
D gene: NA
V gene: TRBV5-1
J gene: TRBJ1-3
clone size: NA

CDR3 protein: CASSFSAGTTGELFF
CDR3 DNA: TGTGCCAGCAGCTTCTCTGCCGGGACTACCGGGGAGCTGTTTTTT
D gene: NA
V gene: TRBV11-2
J gene: TRBJ2-2
clone size: NA

CDR3 protein: CASSRVGNEKLFF
CDR3 DNA: TGTGCCAGTAGCAGGGTTGGGAATGAAAAACTGTTTTTT
D gene: NA
V gene: TRBV19
J gene: TRBJ1-4
clone size: NA

CDR3 protein: CASSPPGQGMSPLHF
CDR3 DNA: TGTGCCAGCAGCCCCCCGGGACAAGGAATGTCACCCCTCCACTTT
D gene: NA
V gene: TRBV7-9
J gene: TRBJ1-6
clone size: NA

CDR3 protein: CASSVVDTEEGTQYF
CDR3 DNA: TGTGCCAGCAGCGTAGTGGACACCGAGGAGGGGACCCAGTACTTC
D gene: NA
V gene: TRBV7-2
J gene: TRBJ2-5
clone size: NA

CDR3 protein: CASSLEGAVGYGYTF
CDR3 DNA: TGCGCCAGCAGCTTGGAGGGGGCCGTCGGCTATGGCTACACCTTC
D gene: TRBD1
V gene: TRBV5-1
J gene: TRBJ1-2
clone size: NA

CDR3 protein: CSVPDRGGTGELFF
CDR3 DNA: TGCAGCGTTCCCGACAGGGGTGGCACCGGGGAGCTGTTTTTT
D gene: TRBD1
V gene: TRBV29-1
J gene: TRBJ2-2
clone size: NA

CDR3 protein: CASSPERGQPQHF
CDR3 DNA: TGTGCCAGCAGCCCGGAGAGGGGTCAGCCCCAGCATTTT
D gene: NA
V gene: TRBV7-9
J gene: TRBJ1-5
clone size: NA

CDR3 protein: CASLTMQSNYGYTF
CDR3 DNA: TGTGCCAGCCTAACCATGCAGTCTAACTATGGCTACACCTTC
D gene: NA
V gene: TRBV2
J gene: TRBJ1-2
clone size: once

CDR3 protein: CASSVLAGGDNEQFF
CDR3 DNA: TGTGCCAGTAGTGTCCTGGCGGGGGGAGACAATGAGCAGTTCTTC
D gene: TRBD2
V gene: TRBV19
J gene: TRBJ2-1
clone size: once

CDR3 protein: CASSFNQGNGYTF
CDR3 DNA: TGTGCCAGCAGCTTCAATCAGGGGAATGGCTACACCTTC
D gene: NA
V gene: TRBV7-9
J gene: TRBJ1-2
clone size: NA